This T cell receptor (beta chain) was captured in a study of human T cells and chemical hapten exposure. Separate cDNA molecules received unique molecular identifiers, which the library attached to them. In the original processing: Samples contained a median of around 89,000 TCRs, with a range of 23,224 to 690,600. TCRdb reprocessed the RACE reads via MiXCR and lists one record per CDR3 protein. TCRdb's processing, not the study's, gives the V and J calls here. The data contain roughly 88,000 distinct CDR3 sequences, nearly 10% of them singletons. The time point: pre-sensitization, week 0. Specified treatment: therapeutic diphenylcyclopropenone sensitization with weekly scalp DPC. This clonotype was detected only a few times. The CDR3 is made up of 12 amino acids. Germline values: CDR1 SGHRS, CDR2 YFSETQ. Trimming pared 5 bases from V and 3 bases from J, leaving 8 bases between.

The chain carries TRBV5-1 and TRBJ1-1; D is possibly TRBD1 (5 bases). The input for sequencing was whole blood, taken in connection with sensitization to the hapten diphenylcyclopropenone (DPC). This receptor was obtained from a woman between 40 and 55 years old with alopecia areata. Some clones in this sample may be carry-over from other donors' samples. Written as DNA, the CDR3 is TGCGCCAGCAGGCTACAGGACACTGAAGCTTTCTTT. As protein: CASRLQDTEAFF.